Here is one TCR beta chain with its context. Its antigen remains undetermined. The sample holds no much larger clone one base away, and base qualities are not on file. Preparation of the library involved the immunoSEQ multiplex PCR assay. For the multiplex PCR, a mixture combining 60 forward primers for TCR Vbeta segments and 13 reverse primers for TCR Jbeta segments was used. The CDR3 region of rearranged TCR beta genes was amplified from genomic DNA by a multiplex PCR assay. Amplified TCR beta libraries were sequenced as 87-base-pair reads on the Illumina HiSeq System. Under the source paper's analysis protocol: A later analysis counted tens of millions of unique TCR beta chains across the approximately 700 repertoires, and some 11 million of these chains were shared by at least two donors. Raw reads were error-corrected and collapsed into unique sequences by a nearest-neighbor algorithm in which closely related sequences were merged to remove PCR and sequencing errors. CDR3 sequences were aligned to IMGT reference sequences to assign V, D and J gene segments. For a sequence to be retained, a match of at least six nucleotides was required to both a V gene segment and a J gene segment. A rearrangement counted as productive if the CDR3 had no stop codons and remained in frame with V and J, and every other rearrangement counted as non-productive. CDR3 was defined by IMGT convention, running from the second conserved V-encoded cysteine to the conserved J-encoded phenylalanine. In an earlier analysis of just under 600 of the donors, sequences lacking an unambiguous match to a single V gene segment were excluded. An earlier analysis of fewer than 650 of the donors classified V segments as functional when productive rearrangements were above 56.7% and as segregating when the standard deviation between donors was above 5%. A statistical classification framework was developed to diagnose cytomegalovirus status using the catalog of TCR beta chain sequences. In a later analysis, TCR nucleotide sequences were compared against IMGT/GENE-DB human TR gene sequences so that V and J genes could be assigned. In a later analysis, CDR3 sequences and most-parsimonious VDJ recombination scenarios were assigned using the TCRdist pipeline. In a later analysis, every TCR beta chain was defined by the combination of its CDR3 amino acid sequence and its V-gene family, and reads without a unique V-gene family were dropped. To address suspected cross-contamination and a sequencing artifact, a later analysis removed a few hundred highly shared, low-generation-probability nucleotide sequences. A later analysis calculated a clonal expansion index for each public chain from normalized within-repertoire ranks of inferred template counts. Generation probabilities in a later analysis came from a VDJ recombination model fitted to out-of-frame rearrangements, and those results were checked against IGoR. Hypergeometric tests were used in a later analysis to score TCR-TCR, TCR-HLA and TCR-CMV co-occurrence, with a repertoire-size bias correction applied to the TCR pairs. A later analysis estimated false discovery rates by permuting HLA or CMV assignments 20 times. In a later analysis, co-occurring TCRs were grouped with DBSCAN, and TCRdist sequence similarity was added when clustering was performed within HLA-allele-positive subsets. Repertoires with fewer than 30,000 or more than 120,000 public chains were left out of co-occurrence clustering, as were five repertoires with anomalous nucleotide sharing. TCRdb obtained this table from immuneACCESS and retained in-frame rearrangements with V and J assigned. These tables miss some clones; where compared with another copy, unresolved V genes account for less than half of the shortfall, and the remainder is unexplained. V, J and clone size derive from that table, while D and trimming were established from the DNA sequence. The table for this sample lists around 30,000 clones; roughly 60% of them were counted only once. 21% of the sample lies in the top ten.

These data belong to a study of cytomegalovirus exposure and HLA in healthy donors (TCRdb year 2017). General notes on the study: An earlier analysis of approximately 590 of the donors reported roughly 270 Gb of sequence data and approximately 110 million unique TCR beta sequences from about 179 million T cells. Roughly 300 gigabases of sequencing data and some 85 million unique TCR sequences were included in an early release covering roughly 600 HLA-typed donors. The genetic ancestry cluster associated with self-reported Caucasian donors included 70% to 85% of the roughly 380 genotyped donors. The study aimed to test whether signatures of past pathogen exposure could be identified by cataloging public T cell receptors. The study used immunosequencing to profile the T cell repertoires of around 600 subjects and linked those repertoires to cytomegalovirus serostatus. In addition to the first cohort of 666 subjects, a separate validation cohort of 120 different subjects was used. The study combined high-throughput TCR immunosequencing, statistical association of individual TCRs with disease status, and machine learning to predict cytomegalovirus infection status. In a later analysis, previously published TCR beta repertoires from 666 donors were re-analyzed and high-resolution HLA genotyping was added so that TCR occurrence patterns could be studied. The later analysis used no new phenotypic data to find candidate immune exposures, relying instead on TCR beta sequences and their occurrence across donors. An earlier analysis of 587 of the donors applied high-throughput TCR beta sequencing to assess whether each TCR beta V gene segment acted as functional or pseudogenic. Donor age, sex, ethnicity and CMV serostatus were compiled together with the repertoire data. Genome-wide SNP genotypes for about 60% of the roughly 670 donors were used in a later genetic analysis, which treated that subset as a discovery cohort. All discovery cohort repertoires had been generated using a single sequencing platform. HLA typing included class I and class II loci at four-digit resolution. Typing coverage differed by locus: A, B, C, DRB1 and DQB1 were typed in about 629-640 donors, DQA1 in 522, DPA1 in nearly 610, and DPB1 in just under 480. Because of strong linkage in the cohort, roughly 5 DR-DQ haplotypes were treated as single units for association and clustering. Among several hundred genotyped donors of the cohort, an average of roughly 230,000 unique TCR beta nucleotide sequences was sequenced per donor, of which about 19% were non-productive. Beyond this particular receptor, the publication reports: In a later analysis, HLA-associated TCR beta chains were found to be more clonally expanded and to have lower generation probabilities than equally common non-associated chains. Linkage disequilibrium might explain the correlated functional status among segregating V segments, but an unknown experimental factor could not be excluded. A later genetic analysis associated a missense DCLRE1C variant with V-gene and J-gene trimming of TCR beta chains, and an independent cohort replicated the association. Sequencing depth was assumed to be roughly uniform across donors in the presence/absence analyses, though that assumption may not hold. The 87-base-pair reads could not distinguish some IMGT-functional V segments, including TRBV6-2 and TRBV6-3, so those segments were excluded. This cohort had only TCR beta chains sequenced, and the lack of alpha or paired-chain data limited which features could be detected. While some public TCRs were present in many individuals, most TCR sequences turned up only very rarely across donors. According to a later genetic analysis, donors in an Asian-associated ancestry cluster had fewer N-insertions in productive TCRs than the roughly 660-donor mean. The study gave a list of 150 to 200 TCR beta chains associated with cytomegalovirus. Most CMV-associated TCR beta chains appeared to be HLA-restricted in a later analysis, and the HLA associations seemed to be driven largely by CMV exposure. A group of highly shared sequence variants was considered likely to be a technical artifact of the sequencing pipeline. The classifier was reported to diagnose cytomegalovirus status with high specificity and sensitivity in both the original and validation cohorts. Assigning TCR associations to individual alleles was difficult when HLA alleles, especially DR and DQ, strongly co-occurred. In vitro tests confirmed that a few of the cytomegalovirus-associated TCR beta chains recognize cytomegalovirus antigens. HLA typing was unavailable for some donors at each locus, so association tests used only the typed subset. It was suggested by the authors that the approach could potentially be generalized to other disease states and immunological phenotypes. A later analysis found that TCR association rates varied across HLA loci, with DRB1 alleles showing the most associated TCRs and HLA-C alleles the fewest. A further reported finding was that TCR beta sequences accurately predicted the HLA-A and HLA-B alleles for most subjects in the first cohort. Immune exposure information for the cohort was limited to CMV serostatus. In a later analysis, several top co-occurrence clusters were reported to appear linked to parvovirus B19, influenza, CMV and Epstein-Barr virus. At a false discovery rate of 0.05, a later analysis linked 16,000 or so TCR beta sequences to specific HLA alleles. An earlier analysis of 450 to 750 of the donors showed that most TCR beta V segments appeared in productive rearrangements either about 90% or about 30% of the time, which broadly matched IMGT annotations. Because counts were too low, roughly 16 rarely observed V segments, including chromosome 9 orphons, were excluded from the earlier analysis of around 590 of the donors.

The cohort was made up of approximately 670 healthy bone marrow donors. Cohort members were all nominally healthy when sampled, although unrecorded immune exposures were likely present. The donor tested CMV seropositive, placing the donor among the 289 seropositive members of the cohort. Each donor provided a peripheral blood sample, and peripheral blood mononuclear cells were used for TCR beta sequencing. The Qiagen DNeasy Blood Extraction Kit was used to extract genomic DNA from the blood cell samples. V and J lose 1 base and 6 bases, and a span of 16 bases separates them. According to the germline V gene, CDR1 reads LGHNA and CDR2 reads YNFKEQ. From cysteine to phenylalanine, the CDR3 is 15 amino acids long. The CDR3 DNA has 45 bases and is translated from base 1.

The sequence links TRBV4-2 to TRBJ2-7; tentative D gene TRBD2, with 6 bases matching. The receptor comes from a man aged 45 to 65 in good health and CMV-seropositive. Sequences were obtained from PBMCs. The DNA reads as follows: TGTGCCAGCAGCCAAGGGGGGGTCGGGTTTGTCGAGCAGTACTTC. It codes for CASSQGGVGFVEQYF.